Shown below are 8 T cell receptor beta chains from a single sample sequenced in a study of blood T cells in healthy people across ages. Sample-barcoded 5' priming and a J-beta primer mix drove a second PCR of roughly 7 to 11 cycles. TCRdb fed the 5' RACE reads into MiXCR, producing one record per CDR3 protein. This table has more than 1.4 million distinct CDR3 sequences, 42% appearing once. Material for sequencing was blood. These receptors were taken from a woman in her late teens or twenties in good health.

This clonotype was seen at least ten times. This chain uses TRBV7-9 with TRBJ2-5, with TRBD2 identical over 11 bases. The CDR3 covers 15 residues. In germline, CDR1 is SEHNR, CDR2 FQNEAQ (reference sequence). Unmatched junction bases numbered 4, after V lost 2 bases and J lost 5 bases. The CDR3 loop reads CASSLLAGGGETQYF. The CDR3 DNA reads as TGTGCCAGCAGCTTACTAGCGGGAGGTGGTGAGACCCAGTACTTC. The full variable domain, rest sourced from reference TRBV7-9 and TRBJ2-5, is DTGVSQNPRHKITKRGQNVTFRCDPISEHNRLYWYRQTLGQGPEFLTYFQNEAQLEKSRLLSDRFSAERPKGSFSTLEIQRTEQGDSAMYLCASSLLAGGGETQYFGPGTRLLVL.

The chain uses TRBV10-3 and TRBJ2-5; 7 bases are shared with TRBD2. Trimming cost V 3 bases and J 13 bases; bases outside gene matches: 20. CDR3 size: 16 residues. CDR1 and CDR2 (germline): ENHRY, SYGVKD. CDR3 nucleotides: TGTGCCATCAGTGACGCGGATAGCGGGTACCAAGAGATCCGGTACTTC. Translation gives CAISDADSGYQEIRYF.

The CDR3 sequence: CASRGALLYNEQFF. For the CDR3, the DNA is TGTGCCAGCAGAGGGGCGCTGCTTTACAATGAGCAGTTCTTC. This sequence joins TRBV2 and TRBJ2-1, with D possibly TRBD1 on 5 matching bases. The CDR3 length is 14 residues. The V end was cut by 6 bases, the J end by 4 bases, with 13 bases between. Germline CDR1 and CDR2: SNHLY and FYNNEI.

This clonotype was observed a handful of times. This chain connects TRBV9 to TRBJ2-3; 9 nucleotides match TRBD2. This CDR3 has 15 amino acids. Unmatched junction bases numbered 6, after V lost 3 bases and J lost 4 bases. In germline, CDR1 is SGDLS, CDR2 YYNGEE. The CDR3 bases are TGTGCCAGCAGCGCCCGCGGGGGGGCCCCAGATACGCAGTATTTT. It specifies CASSARGGAPDTQYF.

This clonotype has a handful of counts. This sequence joins TRBV4-1 and TRBJ1-4, with 9 positions matching TRBD1. Germline lookup yields CDR1 MGHRA and CDR2 YSYEKL. The J segment lost 8 bases and the V segment lost 0 bases, leaving 4 bases of the junction unmatched. The CDR3 is 15 amino acids. The CDR3: CASSQEGTGREKLFF. The CDR3 coding sequence is TGCGCCAGCAGCCAAGAGGGGACAGGGAGAGAAAAACTGTTTTTT.

The rearrangement uses TRBV6-1 and TRBJ2-1; no clear D. This CDR3 has 13 residues. V dropped 4 bases and J dropped 7 bases, with 11 bases sitting between them. CDR1 is MNHNS and CDR2 is SASEGT in the germline V gene. CDR3 sequence reads: CASSVIVQNEQFF. As DNA, the CDR3 is TGTGCCAGCAGTGTCATAGTACAGAATGAGCAGTTCTTC.

The chain is built from TRBV7-9 and TRBJ1-2; tentatively, D is TRBD1 (5 bases). The CDR3 length is 14 residues. Germline CDR1 is SEHNR and CDR2 is FQNEAQ (reference sequence). Between the trimmed V and J ends, which lost 3 bases and 3 bases, there was a span of 11 bases. The CDR3 loop reads CASSLTALYYGYTF. CDR3 bases: TGTGCCAGCAGCTTGACAGCGCTTTACTATGGCTACACCTTC.

The rearrangement joins TRBV5-1 to TRBJ2-2; no clear D. CDR3 length equals 13 residues. Germline CDR1 and CDR2: SGHRS and YFSETQ. Trimming took 5 bases from V and 4 from J, leaving 9 bases between them. CDR3 sequence (DNA): TGCGCCAGCAGGCCTAGTCTCACCGGGGAGCTGTTTTTT. Translation: CASRPSLTGELFF.